This T cell receptor (beta chain) was recovered during a study of shared clonotypes between healthy human individuals. Study overall: Every donor yielded three CD4 naive, three CD4 memory, two CD8 naive and one CD8 memory plate.

The test was conducted at deep level. Genomic DNA of each subset was evenly split across several immunoSEQ plates. This table comes from immunoSEQ multiplex PCR, and its TCRdb copy is limited to in-frame clones, with some not included. This repertoire shows over a million clones, around 97% found once; its top ten account for 1% to 1.5%. Both subsets, CD45RA+ naive and CD45RA-negative memory, were split from the CD4+ cells. Germline V CDR1 and CDR2: MNHNS, SASEGT. The CDR3 is made up of 13 amino acids. Between the trimmed V and J ends, which lost 6 bases and 2 bases, there was a span of 11 bases. The receptor was derived from a young man in good health. The sample comprised naive CD4+ T cells sorted from blood. Subset described: CD45RA+ positively selected. The V gene is TRBV6-1, the J gene TRBJ2-7; D might be TRBD2 (6 bases). CDR3 protein: CASRGRPAYEQYF. In DNA form, the CDR3 reads TGTGCCAGCAGGGGGAGGCCCGCCTACGAGCAGTACTTC.